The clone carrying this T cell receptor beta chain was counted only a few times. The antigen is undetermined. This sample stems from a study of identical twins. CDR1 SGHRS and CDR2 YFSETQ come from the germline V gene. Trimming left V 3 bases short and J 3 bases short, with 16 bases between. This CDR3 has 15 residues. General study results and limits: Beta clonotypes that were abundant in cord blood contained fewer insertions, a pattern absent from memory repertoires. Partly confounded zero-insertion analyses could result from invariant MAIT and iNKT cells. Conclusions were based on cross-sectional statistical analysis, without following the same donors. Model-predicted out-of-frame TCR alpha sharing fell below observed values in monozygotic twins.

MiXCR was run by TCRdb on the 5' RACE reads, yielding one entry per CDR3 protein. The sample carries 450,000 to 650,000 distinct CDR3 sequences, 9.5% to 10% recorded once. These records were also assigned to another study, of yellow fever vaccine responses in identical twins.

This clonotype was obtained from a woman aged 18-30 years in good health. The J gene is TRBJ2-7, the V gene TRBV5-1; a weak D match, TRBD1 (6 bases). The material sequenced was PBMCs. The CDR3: CASSSEGQPDYEQYF. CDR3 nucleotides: TGCGCCAGCAGCTCCGAAGGACAGCCTGACTACGAGCAGTACTTC.